This paragraph covers one T cell receptor beta chain sequence. The antigen is undetermined. This record belongs to a study of T cells after yellow fever vaccination. Study-level results: Among primary-vaccination clones, most reappeared after the booster, at about 95% for CD4 and approximately 90% for CD8.

Universal primer sites and UMIs were introduced during 5'RACE template-switching synthesis of TCR cDNA. MiXCR, run by TCRdb on the 5' RACE reads, gives a single entry per CDR3 protein. Of about 240,000 distinct CDR3 sequences listed, 6.9% are singletons. The CDR3 loop spans 14 amino acids. The V gene lost 5 bases and the J gene lost 1 base, with 11 bases spanning the gap. Germline CDR1 SEHNR, CDR2 FQNEAQ (reference sequence). Sample: CD4+ T cells sorted from PBMCs, taken 15 days after the yellow fever booster vaccination. The clonotype originates from a man aged 30 to 39 who received the YFV17D yellow fever vaccine. This chain connects TRBV7-9 to TRBJ1-1, with a tentative D call TRBD1 (5 bases). The DNA for the CDR3 is TGTGCCAGCAGCCGCCAGGGTTCGAACACTGAAGCTTTCTTT. This gives the protein CASSRQGSNTEAFF. Using reference TRBV7-9 and TRBJ1-1 for the parts outside the CDR3, the full variable domain is DTGVSQNPRHKITKRGQNVTFRCDPISEHNRLYWYRQTLGQGPEFLTYFQNEAQLEKSRLLSDRFSAERPKGSFSTLEIQRTEQGDSAMYLCASSRQGSNTEAFFGQGTRLTVV.